This TCR beta chain was profiled in a study of blood T cell repertoires in COVID-19. TCRdb's table, derived via immunoSEQ multiplex PCR, lists solely in-frame clones and lacks some. This sample has approximately 320,000 clones; approximately 90% occur once, and the top ten carry about 8.9%. The V gene end was trimmed by 6 bases and the J gene end by 3 bases; junction bases not matched to a gene: 5. Germline V gene sequence: CDR1 MNHNY, CDR2 SVGAGI (reference sequence). This CDR3 spans 14 amino acids. The V call is TRBV6-6, the J call TRBJ2-7, with 10 positions matching TRBD2. This TCR was sampled from a woman aged 18-29 years who had recovered from COVID-19. Input material: PBMCs or T cells enriched from blood (not recorded which). The DNA for the CDR3 is TGTGCCAGCAGACGACTAGCGGGTCTCTACGAGCAGTACTTC. It yields the protein CASRRLAGLYEQYF.